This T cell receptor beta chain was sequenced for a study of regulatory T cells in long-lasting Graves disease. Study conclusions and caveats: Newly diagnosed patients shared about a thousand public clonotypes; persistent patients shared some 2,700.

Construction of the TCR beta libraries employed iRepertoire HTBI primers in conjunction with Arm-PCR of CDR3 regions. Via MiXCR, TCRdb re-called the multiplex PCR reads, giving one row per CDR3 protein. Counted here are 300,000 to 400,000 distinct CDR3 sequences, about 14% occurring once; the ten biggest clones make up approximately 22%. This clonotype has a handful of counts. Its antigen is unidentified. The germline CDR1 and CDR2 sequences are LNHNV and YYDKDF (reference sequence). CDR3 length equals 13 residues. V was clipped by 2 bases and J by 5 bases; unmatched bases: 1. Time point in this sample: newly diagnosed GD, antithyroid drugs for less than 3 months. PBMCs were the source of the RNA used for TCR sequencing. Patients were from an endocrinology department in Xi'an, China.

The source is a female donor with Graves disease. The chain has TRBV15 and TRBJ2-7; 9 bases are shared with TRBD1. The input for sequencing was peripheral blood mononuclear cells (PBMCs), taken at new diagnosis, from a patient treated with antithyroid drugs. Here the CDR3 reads CATSRRTGDEQYF. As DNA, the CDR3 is TGTGCCACCAGCAGACGGACAGGGGACGAGCAGTACTTC.